This T cell receptor beta chain came from a study of blood T cell repertoires in COVID-19. Germline V gives CDR1 MNHNY, CDR2 SVGAGI (reference sequence). V lost 2 bases to trimming and J lost 6 bases, with 11 bases between them. This CDR3 is built from 14 residues. Repertoires were generated with immunoSEQ multiplex PCR, while TCRdb's copy carries only in-frame clones and drops some. Of some 61,000 clones in the sample, roughly nine tenths were seen once. Sequencing was carried out using peripheral blood. The J gene is TRBJ1-5, the V gene TRBV6-6; unclear D gene. The sequence derives from a man between 60 and 75 years old with acute or convalescent COVID-19. CDR3 sequence (DNA): TGTGCCAGCAGTTACGCGCATGTGGTTCAGCCCCAGCATTTT. Amino acids: CASSYAHVVQPQHF.